The 20 T cell receptor beta chains below were found in one sample sequenced in a study of vaccination effects on CD4 cells after COVID-19. These receptors are not linked to any known antigen. Before sequencing, viral peptide pools were used by the ViraFEST assay to expand antigen-specific CD4+ T cells. Isolation of CD4+ T cells took place after ten to eleven days of culture. The vaccine recipients had no prior SARS-CoV-2 infection, with negative nucleocapsid antibodies. Sequenced by immunoSEQ multiplex PCR; TCRdb stores in-frame clones only, minus some. The repertoire holds around 63,000 clones, with about 71% as singletons. Sample: CD4+ T cells from PBMCs cultured with HCoV-OC43 spike peptides, taken before COVID-19 vaccination. Sample subset: HCoV-OC43 spike overlapping peptide pool stimulation. These receptors all stem from a human donor who received a COVID-19 vaccine.

This rearrangement joins TRBV20-1 to TRBJ1-2; the D gene is possibly TRBD1 (5 bases). Trimming took off 4 bases at V and 8 bases at J, with 11 bases between the two ends. The CDR3 length is 11 residues. Germline V CDR1 and CDR2: DFQATT, SNEGSKA (reference sequence). CDR3 nucleotide sequence: TGCAGTGCTAACGAACGGACAGGCTACACCTTC. Protein sequence: CSANERTGYTF.

The rearrangement links TRBV9 to TRBJ2-1, with D perhaps matching TRBD1 (5 bases). The length of the CDR3 is 13 residues. Trimming pared 3 bases from V and 4 bases from J, leaving 8 bases between. Germline loops: CDR1 SGDLS, CDR2 YYNGEE. In nucleotides, the CDR3 is TGTGCCAGCAGCGCGAACAGGTACAATGAGCAGTTCTTC. Protein: CASSANRYNEQFF. Combining the CDR3 with reference TRBV9 and TRBJ2-1 gives the whole variable domain DSGVTQTPKHLITATGQRVTLRCSPRSGDLSVYWYQQSLDQGLQFLIQYYNGEERAKGNILERFSAQQFPDLHSELNLSSLELGDSALYFCASSANRYNEQFFGPGTRLTVL.

As DNA, the CDR3 is TGCAGTGCTAGTGGGTATAATGAGCAGTTCTTC. Protein: CSASGYNEQFF. V and J are TRBV20-1 and TRBJ2-1; no clear D gene. Trimming cost V 3 bases and J 7 bases, with 7 bases left between them. The CDR3 covers 11 residues. Germline assignment: CDR1 DFQATT and CDR2 SNEGSKA (reference sequence).

A remark on this clone: The junction shows a germline mismatch at one end, possibly a read error. V is TRBV4-1 and J is TRBJ1-4; maybe TRBD1 (5 bases). The V gene's germline CDR1 is MGHRA and CDR2 YSYEKL. The CDR3 contains 15 residues. The CDR3 sequence is CASRRPGGTYEKLFF. CDR3 in DNA: TGCGCCAGCAGGAGACCCGGGGGAACTTATGAAAAACTGTTTTTT.

This chain links TRBV10-3 with TRBJ2-2; D is perhaps TRBD1 or TRBD2 (5 bases each). V lost 5 bases to trimming and J lost 0 bases, with 10 bases between them. The CDR3 has 15 amino acids. In germline, CDR1 is ENHRY, CDR2 SYGVKD. CDR3 sequence (DNA): TGTGCCATCAGTACCGGGACGGCGAACACCGGGGAGCTGTTTTTT. Translating gives CAISTGTANTGELFF.

The V call is TRBV18, the J call TRBJ1-2; D call uncertain. Germline CDR1 and CDR2: KGHSH and LQKENI. CDR3 length: 13 residues. V was clipped by 0 bases and J by 6 bases, with 8 bases between them. This chain's CDR3 is CASSPPQRDGYTF. CDR3 in DNA: TGTGCCAGCTCACCACCGCAACGCGATGGCTACACCTTC.

The rearrangement uses TRBV6-5 and TRBJ1-3; TRBD1 might be the D (6 bases). With 0 bases removed from V and 0 bases from J, the gap between germline ends came to 9 bases. This CDR3 region has 16 residues. Germline assignment: CDR1 MNHEY and CDR2 SVGAGI. As DNA, the CDR3 is TGTGCCAGCAGTTACTCGAGGGGGAGCTCTGGAAACACCATATATTTT. This gives the protein CASSYSRGSSGNTIYF.

This chain links TRBV27 with TRBJ2-2; D is uncertain. Trimming took off 6 bases at V and 4 bases at J, with 12 bases between the two ends. The CDR3 has 14 amino acids. Germline V CDR1 and CDR2: MNHEY, SMNVEV (reference sequence). The CDR3 region has the DNA TGTGCCAGCAGGCTTCGCGGTGTCACCGGGGAGCTGTTTTTT. This sequence encodes CASRLRGVTGELFF.

The chain joins TRBV5-1 to TRBJ2-5; the match to TRBD1 covers 7 bases. The CDR3 is made up of 15 amino acids. Germline assignment: CDR1 SGHRS and CDR2 YFSETQ. Germline trimming cut 2 bases from V and 3 bases from J; bases unmatched to any gene: 7. For the CDR3, the DNA is TGCGCCAGCAGCTTTTCCGGGACAGCTGAAGAGACCCAGTACTTC. This codes for CASSFSGTAEETQYF.

This clone showed up just a few times. The CDR3 nucleotides are TGTGCCAGCAGCTTAGAGGGCAGGGGGTGGTCCAAAAACATTCAGTACTTC. Protein product: CASSLEGRGWSKNIQYF. The V gene is TRBV11-3, the J gene TRBJ2-4; 7 bases match TRBD1. The germline CDR1 and CDR2 sequences are SGHNT and YENEEA. V gave up 0 bases and J gave up 2 bases; unmatched junction bases: 7. The CDR3 loop spans 17 amino acids.

The rearrangement uses TRBV5-8 and TRBJ1-5; 7 bases agree with TRBD1. The CDR3 has 16 amino acids. The V and J ends lost 3 bases and 0 bases, in that order; junction bases with no gene match: 6. Germline assignment: CDR1 SGHTS and CDR2 YDEGEE. CDR3 amino acids: CASSWVTGHSNQPQHF. Here the CDR3 DNA reads TGTGCCAGCAGCTGGGTGACAGGGCATAGCAATCAGCCCCAGCATTTT.

The rearrangement uses TRBV10-3 and TRBJ1-5; D is possibly TRBD1 (6 bases). V was cut by 11 bases and J by 3 bases, with 11 bases left in between. CDR1 is ENHRY and CDR2 is SYGVKD in the germline V gene. The length of the CDR3 is 12 residues. DNA of the CDR3: TGTGCCGTCGGACAGTTCAATCAGCCCCAGCATTTT. Translated, it gives CAVGQFNQPQHF.

This clone came up once. V gene TRBV19 combines with J gene TRBJ1-1; TRBD1 agrees at 8 bases. The V gene's germline CDR1 is LNHDA and CDR2 SQIVND (reference sequence). The length of the CDR3 is 15 residues. With V trimmed by 3 bases and J by 8 bases, 11 bases remained unmatched. CDR3 in amino acids: CASSISTGALYEAFF. The CDR3 region has the DNA TGTGCCAGTAGTATTTCGACAGGGGCCCTCTACGAAGCTTTCTTT.

This sequence joins TRBV19 and TRBJ1-2; D remains ambiguous. This CDR3 region has 12 residues. Trimming removed 5 bases at V and 4 bases at J, with 8 bases between. The germline CDR1 and CDR2 sequences are LNHDA and SQIVND (reference sequence). CDR3 in DNA: TGTGCCAGTAGTCGGCCGGCCTATGGCTACACCTTC. Residues: CASSRPAYGYTF.

Points on this clone: The conserved phenylalanine or tryptophan normally closing the CDR3 is absent here, so this likely arose from a read error. Because the CDR3's place on the DNA is in doubt, the DNA is left out and the CDR3 is given as listed by TCRdb. V and J are TRBV6-2 or TRBV6-3 and TRBJ2-3; TRBD2 was called by the table and not checked on the DNA. Germline V gene lookup returns CDR1 MNHEY and CDR2 SVGEGT. The CDR3 sequence runs 15 residues, both termini included. CDR3 sequence: CASSYSIEGQIRPLI.

The chain joins TRBV3-1 (or the pseudogene TRBV3-2) to TRBJ2-1; 9 bases agree with TRBD1. J gave up 5 bases and V 4 bases, and 0 bases lay outside the gene matches. Germline V gene data show CDR1 as LGHDT and CDR2 as YNNKEL (reference sequence). The CDR3 loop spans 13 amino acids. The CDR3 nucleotides read TGTGCCAGCAGCCGGACAGGGGACAATGAGCAGTTCTTC. As protein: CASSRTGDNEQFF.

V gene TRBV14 combines with J gene TRBJ1-6, with D hard to call. Germline-derived CDR1 and CDR2 are SGHDN and FVKESK. Trimming pared 6 bases from V and 8 bases from J, leaving 14 bases between. CDR3 size: 14 residues. The CDR3 spells CASSPTLAHSPLHF. CDR3 nucleotide sequence: TGTGCCAGCAGTCCGACCCTGGCCCATTCACCCCTCCACTTT. The full variable domain, completed using reference TRBV14 and TRBJ1-6, is EAGVTQFPSHSVIEKGQTVTLRCDPISGHDNLYWYRRVMGKEIKFLLHFVKESKQDESGMPNNRFLAERTGGTYSTLKVQPAELEDSGVYFCASSPTLAHSPLHFGNGTRLTVT.

This clone was picked up one time. V and J are TRBV4-2 and TRBJ2-3; 8 positions agree with TRBD1. Germline loops: CDR1 LGHNA, CDR2 YNFKEQ. The CDR3 loop spans 16 amino acids. V lost 1 base to trimming and J lost 3 bases; unmatched junction nucleotides: 6. DNA for the CDR3: TGTGCCAGCAGCCAAGCGGTACAGGGGGGAACAGATACGCAGTATTTT. It translates to CASSQAVQGGTDTQYF.

The gene calls are TRBV5-1 and TRBJ1-6; 7 nucleotides match TRBD1. CDR3 length: 15 amino acids. Germline CDR1 SGHRS, CDR2 YFSETQ. Losses at the gene ends were 3 bases for V and 7 bases for J; bases not matched to a gene: 7. The CDR3 loop reads CASSSETGFNSPLHF. The CDR3 coding sequence is TGCGCCAGCAGCTCGGAGACAGGGTTCAATTCACCCCTCCACTTT. Drawing the rest from reference TRBV5-1 and TRBJ1-6, the complete variable domain is KAGVTQTPRYLIKTRGQQVTLSCSPISGHRSVSWYQQTPGQGLQFLFEYFSETQRNKGNFPGRFSGRQFSNSRSEMNVSTLELGDSALYLCASSSETGFNSPLHFGNGTRLTVT.

This chain joins TRBV30 and TRBJ1-5; D unresolved. CDR3 length: 13 amino acids. Germline loops: CDR1 GTSNPN, CDR2 SVGIG (reference sequence). V was pared by 1 base and J by 2 bases, with 6 bases between. The CDR3 DNA is TGTGCCTGGAGTGCAATAGGCAATCAGCCCCAGCATTTT. It encodes CAWSAIGNQPQHF.